The sequence of this T cell receptor beta chain was determined in a study of shared T cell receptors in the human thymus. Here immunoSEQ multiplex PCR was the method, and the copy in TCRdb shows in-frame clones only, minus some. The sample has over 350,000 clones, around 95% seen once. Germline lookup yields CDR1 SGHTA and CDR2 FQGNSA. Unmatched junction bases numbered 6, after V lost 1 base and J lost 0 bases. The CDR3 is made up of 18 amino acids. The chain combines TRBV7-2 with TRBJ2-6; TRBD1 matches at 7 bases. The sample taken for sequencing was thymocytes. The sequence derives from a human donor. CDR3 residues: CASSLGTGFSSGANVLTF. CDR3 bases: TGTGCCAGCAGCTTAGGGACAGGCTTTAGCTCTGGGGCCAACGTCCTGACTTTC.